Shown below are 20 T cell receptor beta chains from a single sample sequenced in a study of blood T cell repertoires in COVID-19. The data were produced by immunoSEQ multiplex PCR, yet TCRdb's version contains in-frame clones alone and is incomplete. The table records roughly 290,000 clones, more than 65% of them present only once. The sequenced sample consisted of peripheral blood. The receptors originated from a person aged 65 to 79 with COVID-19, enrolled during active disease.

This clone turned up a few times. DNA for the CDR3: TGTGCCACCAGTGATTTGTTTAGCTCCGGGGGCACAGATACGCAGTATTTT. It translates to CATSDLFSSGGTDTQYF. V gene TRBV24-1 combines with J gene TRBJ2-3; perhaps TRBD2 as D (5 bases). The CDR3 is 17 residues long. Germline-derived CDR1 and CDR2 are KGHDR and SFDVKD. Trimming stripped 0 bases from V and 1 base from J, with 13 bases between.

The chain combines TRBV2 with TRBJ2-5, with 12 bases fitting TRBD2. Per the germline V gene, CDR1 is SNHLY and CDR2 is FYNNEI. This CDR3 comprises 14 residues. With V trimmed by 4 bases and J by 7 bases, 4 bases remained unmatched. The CDR3, as DNA: TGTGCCAGCAGTGGGACTAGCGGGAAGGCGACCCAGTACTTC. Its protein product is CASSGTSGKATQYF.

This chain joins TRBV9 and TRBJ2-1; 8 nucleotides line up with TRBD1. With V trimmed by 1 base and J by 4 bases, 4 bases remained unmatched. The germline V gene encodes CDR1 SGDLS and CDR2 YYNGEE. The CDR3 consists of 15 residues. DNA for the CDR3: TGTGCCAGCAGCGTATTACAGGGGGGATACAATGAGCAGTTCTTC. Translation: CASSVLQGGYNEQFF.

V gene TRBV14 combines with J gene TRBJ2-1; 10 positions agree with TRBD1. The CDR3 totals 17 residues. CDR1 and CDR2 from the germline V gene are SGHDN and FVKESK. The J segment lost 13 bases and the V segment lost 3 bases, leaving 18 bases of the junction unmatched. Written as DNA, the CDR3 is TGTGCCAGCAGCCACCTTAATATCCGGGACAGGGGCATACAACAGTTCTTC. Its protein product is CASSHLNIRDRGIQQFF.

This chain links TRBV7-9 with TRBJ1-2; 7 bases are shared with TRBD1. In germline, CDR1 is SEHNR, CDR2 FQNEAQ (reference sequence). V was pared by 3 bases and J by 1 base, with 2 bases of the junction left unmatched. This CDR3 contains 14 residues. CDR3 loop: CASSLGQNNYGYTF. CDR3 coding DNA: TGTGCCAGCAGCTTGGGACAGAATAACTATGGCTACACCTTC.

This sequence joins TRBV6-1 and TRBJ1-6; TRBD1 aligns across 8 bases. Looked up from germline, CDR1 is MNHNS and CDR2 is SASEGT. V lost 2 bases, J lost 7 bases, and 4 bases stayed unmatched. CDR3 length: 15 residues. DNA of the CDR3: TGTGCCAGCAGTGAACGACAGGGGCGGAATTCACCCCTCCACTTT. Translated, it gives CASSERQGRNSPLHF.

Turning to this clone: The identical CDR3 is also encoded by other nucleotide sequences in the sample. The V gene is TRBV9, the J gene TRBJ1-2, with D possibly TRBD1 on 5 matching bases. Germline CDR1 SGDLS, CDR2 YYNGEE. The V end was cut by 5 bases, the J end by 8 bases, with 25 bases between. There are 16 residues in the CDR3. CDR3 amino acids: CASSPTSRDPGGGYTF. The CDR3, as DNA: TGTGCCAGCAGTCCAACTAGCCGGGACCCCGGGGGAGGCTACACCTTC.

This chain connects TRBV4-3 to TRBJ2-5, with a tentative D call TRBD1 (6 bases). Germline CDR1 and CDR2: LGHNA and YSLEER. Trimming cost V 0 bases and J 9 bases, with 14 bases left between them. The CDR3 extends over 14 amino acids. CDR3: CASSQDGTYPPQYF. CDR3 DNA sequence: TGCGCCAGCAGCCAAGATGGGACATATCCCCCCCAGTACTTC.

The chain carries TRBV7-2 and TRBJ2-3; no clear D. CDR3 length equals 12 residues. Germline V gives CDR1 SGHTA, CDR2 FQGNSA. Trimming removed 0 bases from V and 7 bases from J, with 5 bases in between. Written as DNA, the CDR3 is TGTGCCAGCAGCTTAGCGGCAAATACGCAGTATTTT. Translation: CASSLAANTQYF.

A few counts support this clone. The chain uses TRBV12-3 or TRBV12-4 and TRBJ1-2, with D maybe TRBD1 (6 bases). V was clipped by 4 bases and J by 4 bases, with 10 bases between them. The CDR3 loop spans 13 amino acids. CDR3 DNA: TGTGCCAGCAGTTACGCGACAGGCTATGGCTACACCTTC. Protein product: CASSYATGYGYTF.

The CDR3 coding sequence is TGTGCCATCAGTGCTGACAGGGTCGAGACTCAGCCCCAGCATTTT. This sequence encodes CAISADRVETQPQHF. V gene TRBV10-3 combines with J gene TRBJ1-5, with TRBD1 identical over 7 bases. Trimming at V came to 4 bases and at J to 6 bases, leaving 9 bases not matched to a gene. Germline lookup yields CDR1 ENHRY and CDR2 SYGVKD. The CDR3 is 15 residues long.

This sequence joins TRBV19 and TRBJ1-1, with TRBD1 identical over 7 bases. Germline CDR1 and CDR2: LNHDA and SQIVND (reference sequence). Trimming cost V 7 bases and J 4 bases; bases outside gene matches: 15. The CDR3 is made up of 16 amino acids. The CDR3 DNA sequence: TGTGCCAGTATGTTGTCTGGTAGGGGGCGAATCACTGAAGCTTTCTTT. It yields the protein CASMLSGRGRITEAFF.

The chain employs TRBV24-1 and TRBJ1-5, with a tentative D call TRBD1 (6 bases). The V gene lost 6 bases and the J gene lost 4 bases, with 12 bases spanning the gap. This CDR3 has 14 amino acids. Looked up from germline, CDR1 is KGHDR and CDR2 is SFDVKD. CDR3 sequence reads: CATSRGGQNQPQHF. The CDR3 DNA follows: TGTGCCACCAGTCGGGGGGGGCAGAATCAGCCCCAGCATTTT.

V and J are TRBV19 and TRBJ2-3; D uncertain. CDR3 length: 12 residues. The V gene's germline CDR1 is LNHDA and CDR2 SQIVND (reference sequence). Between the trimmed V and J ends, which lost 4 bases and 2 bases, there was a span of 4 bases. The DNA of the CDR3 is TGTGCCAGTAGTACCTTCACAGATACGCAGTATTTT. As protein: CASSTFTDTQYF.

This clone has just one count. The chain recombines TRBV7-2 with TRBJ2-1; a possible D gene is TRBD2 (5 bases). Germline-derived CDR1 and CDR2 are SGHTA and FQGNSA. This CDR3 spans 14 amino acids. V lost 2 bases and J lost 8, with 13 bases in between. CDR3 region: CASSLSLTSYEQFF. In nucleotides, the CDR3 is TGTGCCAGCAGCTTAAGCCTCACTAGTTATGAGCAGTTCTTC.

V is TRBV27 and J is TRBJ2-1; D might be TRBD2 (6 bases). The germline V gene has CDR1 MNHEY and CDR2 SMNVEV (reference sequence). Trimming removed 5 bases from V and 3 bases from J, with 8 bases in between. The CDR3 extends over 13 amino acids. The CDR3 reads CASSSGYYNEQFF. The CDR3, as DNA: TGTGCCAGCAGTAGCGGGTACTACAATGAGCAGTTCTTC.

This chain joins TRBV28 and TRBJ2-2; D might be TRBD2 (5 bases). V dropped 2 bases and J dropped 5 bases, with 12 bases sitting between them. The CDR3 is made up of 15 amino acids. CDR1 MDHEN and CDR2 SYDVKM come from the germline V gene. DNA of the CDR3: TGTGCCAGCAGTTTAAGCCGGACGGGAACCGGGGAGCTGTTTTTT. Protein: CASSLSRTGTGELFF.

This clone was recorded at least ten times. V is TRBV30 and J is TRBJ1-6; D is possibly TRBD1 (6 bases). CDR1 is GTSNPN, CDR2 SVGIG, per germline (reference sequence). Between the trimmed V and J ends, which lost 4 bases and 9 bases, there was a span of 16 bases. The CDR3 extends over 14 amino acids. The chain's CDR3 is CAWTRGGLTSPLHF. The CDR3 region has the DNA TGTGCCTGGACCCGGGGGGGGCTTACTTCACCCCTCCACTTT. The full variable domain, its missing parts supplied by reference TRBV30 and TRBJ1-6, is SQTIHQWPATLVQPVGSPLSLECTVEGTSNPNLYWYRQAAGRGLQLLFYSVGIGQISSEVPQNLSASRPQDRQFILSSKKLLLSDSGFYLCAWTRGGLTSPLHFGNGTRLTVT.

V is TRBV30 and J is TRBJ1-6, with D possibly TRBD1 on 5 matching bases. Germline CDR1 and CDR2: GTSNPN and SVGIG (reference sequence). CDR3 length: 15 amino acids. With 4 bases removed from V and 9 bases from J, the gap between germline ends came to 19 bases. CDR3 in amino acids: CAWTTGTRRGSPLHF. The CDR3 nucleotides read TGTGCCTGGACGACGGGGACTCGGCGGGGTTCACCCCTCCACTTT.

V is TRBV7-9 and J is TRBJ2-7; the D gene is possibly TRBD1 (5 bases). The V end lost 6 bases, the J end lost 2 bases, and 11 bases lay between the germline ends. Germline CDR1 SEHNR, CDR2 FQNEAQ (reference sequence). This CDR3 spans 13 amino acids. The CDR3 reads CASRPDTAYEQYF. The CDR3 coding sequence is TGTGCCAGCAGGCCGGACACCGCCTACGAGCAGTACTTC.